A selection of T cell receptor beta chains follows, all from one sample in a study of CD8 T cells in Susac syndrome. TCRdb called the immunoSEQ multiplex PCR reads again in MiXCR, with one record for every CDR3 protein. The repertoire holds around 130,000 distinct CDR3 sequences, with about 94% as singletons. Sequencing input: CD4+ T cells from PBMCs. These receptors were obtained from a human donor with multiple sclerosis. Each CDR3 is given with its conserved first and last residue. The D gene is left open where the match is weak. Only part of the rows carry a size: once, few, many, or a class if the clone is expanded.

j_gene | d_gene | abundance | v_gene | CDR3nt | CDR3aa
TRBJ2-1 | TRBD1 | NA | TRBV6-5 | TGTGCCAGCAGCGGCACAGGGGGGTCCTACAATGAGCAGTTCTTC | CASSGTGGSYNEQFF
TRBJ2-1 | TRBD2 | once | TRBV7-8 | TGTGCCAGCAGCTTAGTTTCGACTAGCGGGGGAACTAATGAGCAGTTCTTC | CASSLVSTSGGTNEQFF
TRBJ1-2 | NA | NA | TRBV29-1 | TGCAGCGTTGAACCGTTGACAGGTTATGGCTACACCTTC | CSVEPLTGYGYTF
TRBJ2-6 | NA | NA | TRBV5-6 | TGTGCCAGCAGCTTTACTGGGGCCAACGTCCTGACTTTC | CASSFTGANVLTF
TRBJ2-7 | TRBD2 | NA | TRBV2 | TGTGCCACCGAAAGTGGACTAGTTACCGAGCAGTACTTC | CATESGLVTEQYF
TRBJ2-1 | NA | NA | TRBV12-3/TRBV12-4 | TGTGCCGCCCAAGCTGCGAGCTCCTACAATGAGCAGTTCTTC | CAAQAASSYNEQFF
TRBJ2-2 | NA | once | TRBV6-6 | TGTGCCAGCCTAGACACCGGGGAGCTGTTTTTT | CASLDTGELFF
TRBJ2-4 | NA | NA | TRBV5-1 | TGCGCCAGCAGCCGTGAGACAACAGTCCCCTTAGCCAAAAACATTCAGTACTTC | CASSRETTVPLAKNIQYF
TRBJ2-2 | TRBD2 | NA | TRBV25-1 | TGTGCCAGCAGGCTGGGACTAGCCGGGGAGCTGTTTTTT | CASRLGLAGELFF
TRBJ1-3 | TRBD1 | NA | TRBV29-1 | TGCAGCGTCGACCTGGGACAGCGAGGGAACACCATATATTTT | CSVDLGQRGNTIYF
TRBJ1-5 | NA | NA | TRBV30 | TGTGCCTGGAGTGATGGTACTCAGCCCCAGCATTTT | CAWSDGTQPQHF
TRBJ2-1 | TRBD2 | NA | TRBV6-5 | TGTGCCAGCAGTTCTTCCCTTACTAGCGGGGGTAACAATGAGCAGTTCTTC | CASSSSLTSGGNNEQFF
TRBJ1-1 | NA | NA | TRBV29-1 | TGCAGCGCCGCGAGGACAGTGAACACTGAAGCTTTCTTT | CSAARTVNTEAFF
TRBJ2-1 | NA | NA | TRBV29-1 | TGCAGCGTTGAAGGGGGAGGAGGGGGCGATGAGCAGTTCTTC | CSVEGGGGGDEQFF
TRBJ2-5 | NA | NA | TRBV18 | TGTGCCAGCTCACCACCGCAACCCCTGGGGCTCCAAGAGACCCAGTACTTC | CASSPPQPLGLQETQYF
TRBJ2-3 | TRBD1 | NA | TRBV9 | TGTGCCAGCAGCACAGGGGCCCGCGCCACAGATACGCAGTATTTT | CASSTGARATDTQYF
TRBJ1-5 | NA | NA | TRBV6-2/TRBV6-3 | TGTGCCAGCAGGCCCTTGACAGGCCCAAATAGCAATCAGCCCCAGCATTTT | CASRPLTGPNSNQPQHF
TRBJ1-1 | NA | once | TRBV29-1 | TGCAGCGTTGATGGCTCCTATCCAAATCCCCGCACTGAAGCTTTCTTT | CSVDGSYPNPRTEAFF
TRBJ2-7 | TRBD2 | NA | TRBV6-1 | TGTGCCAGCATGGGAGGGCCATCCTACGAGCAGTACTTC | CASMGGPSYEQYF
TRBJ2-1 | TRBD1 | NA | TRBV19 | TGTGCCAGTAGATTAACCGGGACAGGGAGCAATGAGCAGTTCTTC | CASRLTGTGSNEQFF
TRBJ2-2 | TRBD1 | NA | TRBV29-1 | TGCAGCGTCAAAAGGGGGCGCGACACCGGGGAGCTGTTTTTT | CSVKRGRDTGELFF
TRBJ1-6 | NA | NA | TRBV4-3 | TGCGCCAGCAGCCAAGCCGGAATTGATAATTCACCCCTCCACTTT | CASSQAGIDNSPLHF
TRBJ1-5 | NA | NA | TRBV4-1 | TGCGCCAGCAGCCAAGACCCGAATGGGAATCAGCCCCAGCATTTT | CASSQDPNGNQPQHF
TRBJ2-2 | TRBD2 | NA | TRBV30 | TGTGCCCTTCGGATAGCGGGAGCCACCGGGGAGCTGTTTTTT | CALRIAGATGELFF
TRBJ1-2 | NA | NA | TRBV5-1 | TGCGCCAGCAGCTTGCGGGAAGCTAACTATGGCTACACCTTC | CASSLREANYGYTF
TRBJ1-1 | NA | NA | TRBV3-1 | TGTGCCAGCAGCCAGGGGATGAAGACTGAAGCTTTCTTT | CASSQGMKTEAFF
TRBJ2-3 | TRBD1 | NA | TRBV24-1 | TGTGCCACCAGTGAAACCGGGACAGGGGACGGAGATACGCAGTATTTT | CATSETGTGDGDTQYF